A few counts support the clone carrying this T cell receptor (beta chain). Its antigen is unidentified. CDR3 length: 18 residues. Germline CDR1 is SGHTA and CDR2 is FQGNSA. V trimming: 0 bases; J trimming: 6 bases; junction bases outside the gene matches: 12. Amplification used 60 Vbeta primers and 13 Jbeta primers. The method was immunoSEQ multiplex PCR; TCRdb's version includes in-frame clones alone and lacks a portion of them. The data contain 130,000 or so clones, roughly three fifths of them singletons. This record comes from a study of cytomegalovirus exposure and HLA in healthy donors. Study-level results: Most TCR beta V segments were productive about 87% or about 30% of the time in an earlier analysis. Reportedly, diagnosis of cytomegalovirus status by the classifier showed high specificity and sensitivity.

This receptor was taken from a woman between 35 and 50 years old in good health and CMV-seronegative. V gene TRBV7-2 combines with J gene TRBJ2-1, with 9 nucleotides matching TRBD1. Sequencing was carried out using PBMCs. CDR3 sequence: CASSLASSPEGQGNEQFF. CDR3 nucleotide sequence: TGTGCCAGCAGCTTAGCGAGCTCCCCCGAGGGACAGGGCAATGAGCAGTTCTTC.